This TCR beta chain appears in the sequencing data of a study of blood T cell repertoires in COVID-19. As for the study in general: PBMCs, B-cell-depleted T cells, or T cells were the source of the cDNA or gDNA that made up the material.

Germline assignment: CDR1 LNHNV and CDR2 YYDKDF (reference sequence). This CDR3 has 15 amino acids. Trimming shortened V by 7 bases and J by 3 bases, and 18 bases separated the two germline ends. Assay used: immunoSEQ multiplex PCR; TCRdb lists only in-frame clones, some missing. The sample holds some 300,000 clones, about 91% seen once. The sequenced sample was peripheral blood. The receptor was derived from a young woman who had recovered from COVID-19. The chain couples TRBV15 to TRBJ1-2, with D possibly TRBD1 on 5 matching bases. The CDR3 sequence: CATTTLGGDDYGYTF. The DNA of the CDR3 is TGTGCCACCACCACACTTGGAGGGGACGACTATGGCTACACCTTC.